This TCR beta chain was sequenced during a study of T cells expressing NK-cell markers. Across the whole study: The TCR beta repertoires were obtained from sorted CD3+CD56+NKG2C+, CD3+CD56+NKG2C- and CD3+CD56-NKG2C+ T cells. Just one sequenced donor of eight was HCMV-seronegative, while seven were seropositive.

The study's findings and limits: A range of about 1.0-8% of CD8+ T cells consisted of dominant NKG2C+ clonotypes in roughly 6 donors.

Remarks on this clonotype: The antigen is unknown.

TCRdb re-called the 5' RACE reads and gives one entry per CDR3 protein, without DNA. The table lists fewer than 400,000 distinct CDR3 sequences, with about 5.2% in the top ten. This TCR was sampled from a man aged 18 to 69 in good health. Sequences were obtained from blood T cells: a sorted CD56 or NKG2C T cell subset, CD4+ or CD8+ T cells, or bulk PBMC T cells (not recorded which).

CDR3 protein: CASSLQGGSAGELFF. The rearrangement joins TRBV5-1 to TRBJ2-2; as DNA is missing, the TRBD2 call by TCRdb cannot be tested. Germline CDR1 is SGHRS and CDR2 is YFSETQ. This CDR3 is 15 amino acids long.